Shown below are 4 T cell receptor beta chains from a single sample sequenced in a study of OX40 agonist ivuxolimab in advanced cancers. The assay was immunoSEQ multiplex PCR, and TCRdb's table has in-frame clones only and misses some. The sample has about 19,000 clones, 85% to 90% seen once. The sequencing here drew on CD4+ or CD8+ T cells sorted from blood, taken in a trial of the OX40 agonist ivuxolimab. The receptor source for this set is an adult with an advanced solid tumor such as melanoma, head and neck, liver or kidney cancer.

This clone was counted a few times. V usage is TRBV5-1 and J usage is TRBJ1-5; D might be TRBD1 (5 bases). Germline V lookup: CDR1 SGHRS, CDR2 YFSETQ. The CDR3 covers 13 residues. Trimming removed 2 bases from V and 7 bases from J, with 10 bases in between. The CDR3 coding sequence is TGCGCCAGCAGCTTCGGGGGTGGACAGCCCCAGCATTTT. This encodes CASSFGGGQPQHF.

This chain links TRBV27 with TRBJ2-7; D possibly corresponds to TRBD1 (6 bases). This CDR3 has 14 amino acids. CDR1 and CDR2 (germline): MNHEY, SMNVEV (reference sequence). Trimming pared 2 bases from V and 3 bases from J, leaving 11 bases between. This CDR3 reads CASSLAAGVYEQYF. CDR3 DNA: TGTGCCAGCAGTTTAGCGGCAGGGGTCTACGAGCAGTACTTC.

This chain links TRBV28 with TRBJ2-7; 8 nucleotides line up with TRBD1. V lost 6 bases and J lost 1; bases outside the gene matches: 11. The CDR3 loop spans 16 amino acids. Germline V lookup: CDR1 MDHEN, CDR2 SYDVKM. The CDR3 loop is CASRSISDRASYEQYF. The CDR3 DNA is TGTGCCAGCAGATCTATCTCGGACAGGGCTTCCTACGAGCAGTACTTC.

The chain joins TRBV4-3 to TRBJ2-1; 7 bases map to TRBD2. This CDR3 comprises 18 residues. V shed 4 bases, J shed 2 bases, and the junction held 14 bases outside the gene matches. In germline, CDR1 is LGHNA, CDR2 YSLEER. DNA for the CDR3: TGCGCCAGCAGCCCCGTCAATCCCCCTAGCGGTACCTACAATGAGCAGTTCTTC. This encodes CASSPVNPPSGTYNEQFF.